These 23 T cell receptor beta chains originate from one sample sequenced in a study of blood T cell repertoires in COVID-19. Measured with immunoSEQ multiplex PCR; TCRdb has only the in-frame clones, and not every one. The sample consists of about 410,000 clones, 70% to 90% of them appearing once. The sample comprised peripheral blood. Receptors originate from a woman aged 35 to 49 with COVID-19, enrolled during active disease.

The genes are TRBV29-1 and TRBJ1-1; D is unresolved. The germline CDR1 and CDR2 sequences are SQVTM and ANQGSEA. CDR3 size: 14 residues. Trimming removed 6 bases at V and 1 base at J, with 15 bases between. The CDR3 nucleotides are TGCAGCGTCTCGGGCCGAGAGGGGAACACTGAAGCTTTCTTT. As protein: CSVSGREGNTEAFF.

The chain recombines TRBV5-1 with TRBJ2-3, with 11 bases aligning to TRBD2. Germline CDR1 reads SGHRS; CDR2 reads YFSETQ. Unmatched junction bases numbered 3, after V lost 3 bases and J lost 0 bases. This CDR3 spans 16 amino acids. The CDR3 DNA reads TGCGCCAGCAGCTCGGGACTAGCGGATAGCACAGATACGCAGTATTTT. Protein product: CASSSGLADSTDTQYF.

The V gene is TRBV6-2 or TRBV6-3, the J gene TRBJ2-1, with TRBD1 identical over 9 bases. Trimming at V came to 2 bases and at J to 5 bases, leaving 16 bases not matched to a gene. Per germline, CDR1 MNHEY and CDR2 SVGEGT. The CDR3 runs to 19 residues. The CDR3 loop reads CASSYIAGTGLYGDNEQFF. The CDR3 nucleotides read TGTGCCAGCAGTTACATCGCCGGGACAGGGTTGTACGGGGACAATGAGCAGTTCTTC.

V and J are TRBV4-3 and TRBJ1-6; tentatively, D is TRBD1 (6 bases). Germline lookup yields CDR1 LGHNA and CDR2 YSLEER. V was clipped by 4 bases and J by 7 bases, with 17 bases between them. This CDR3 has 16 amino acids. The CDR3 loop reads CASSLEQGWGNSPLHF. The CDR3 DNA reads TGCGCCAGCAGCCTCGAACAGGGATGGGGCAATTCACCCCTCCACTTT.

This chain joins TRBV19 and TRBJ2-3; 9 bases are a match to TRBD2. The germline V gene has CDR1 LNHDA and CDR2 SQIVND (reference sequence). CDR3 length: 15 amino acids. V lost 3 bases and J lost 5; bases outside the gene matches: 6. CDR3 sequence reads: CASSIGLAPEDTQYF. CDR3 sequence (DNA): TGTGCCAGTAGTATCGGACTAGCGCCAGAAGATACGCAGTATTTT. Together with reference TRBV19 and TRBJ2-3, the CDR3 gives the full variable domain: DGGITQSPKYLFRKEGQNVTLSCEQNLNHDAMYWYRQDPGQGLRLIYYSQIVNDFQKGDIAEGYSVSREKKESFPLTVTSAQKNPTAFYLCASSIGLAPEDTQYFGPGTRLTVL.

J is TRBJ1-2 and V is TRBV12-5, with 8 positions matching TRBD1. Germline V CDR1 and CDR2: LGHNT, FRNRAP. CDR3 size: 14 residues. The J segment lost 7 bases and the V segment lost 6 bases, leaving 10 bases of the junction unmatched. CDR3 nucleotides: TGTGCTAGTGGGGGAGCAGGGGGCGGGCTTGGCTACACCTTC. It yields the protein CASGGAGGGLGYTF.

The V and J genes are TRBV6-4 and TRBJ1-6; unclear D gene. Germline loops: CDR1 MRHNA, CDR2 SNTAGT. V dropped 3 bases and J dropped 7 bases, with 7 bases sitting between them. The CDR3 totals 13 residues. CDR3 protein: CASSEAGNSPLHF. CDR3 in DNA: TGTGCCAGCAGTGAGGCGGGGAATTCACCCCTCCACTTT.

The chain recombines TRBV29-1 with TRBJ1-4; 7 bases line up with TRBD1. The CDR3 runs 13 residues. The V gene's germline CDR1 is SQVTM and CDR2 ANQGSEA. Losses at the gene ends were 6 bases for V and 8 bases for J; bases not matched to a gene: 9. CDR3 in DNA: TGCAGCGTGGCCGGGACAGAGCGAGAAAAACTGTTTTTT. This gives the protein CSVAGTEREKLFF. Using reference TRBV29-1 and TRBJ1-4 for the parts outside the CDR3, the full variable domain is SAVISQKPSRDICQRGTSLTIQCQVDSQVTMMFWYRQQPGQSLTLIATANQGSEATYESGFVIDKFPISRPNLTFSTLTVSNMSPEDSSIYLCSVAGTEREKLFFGSGTQLSVL.

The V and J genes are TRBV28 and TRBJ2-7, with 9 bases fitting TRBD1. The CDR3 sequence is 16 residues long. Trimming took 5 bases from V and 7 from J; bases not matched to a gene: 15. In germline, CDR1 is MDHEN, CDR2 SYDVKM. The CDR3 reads CASSPTAGQGPPEQYF. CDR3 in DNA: TGTGCCAGCAGTCCGACGGCGGGACAGGGCCCGCCTGAGCAGTACTTC.

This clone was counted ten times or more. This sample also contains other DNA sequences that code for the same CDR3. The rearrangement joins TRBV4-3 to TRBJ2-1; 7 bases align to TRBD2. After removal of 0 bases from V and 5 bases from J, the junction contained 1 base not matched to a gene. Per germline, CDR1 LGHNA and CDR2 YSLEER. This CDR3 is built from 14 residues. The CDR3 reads CASSQDGLDNEQFF. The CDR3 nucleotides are TGCGCCAGCAGCCAAGATGGACTAGACAATGAGCAGTTCTTC.

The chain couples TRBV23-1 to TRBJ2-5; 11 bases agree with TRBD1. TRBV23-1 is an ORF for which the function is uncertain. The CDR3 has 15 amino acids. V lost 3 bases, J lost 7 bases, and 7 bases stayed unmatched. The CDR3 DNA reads TGCGCCAGCAGTCAGAACGGACAGGGGGCAGGGACCCAGTACTTC. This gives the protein CASSQNGQGAGTQYF.

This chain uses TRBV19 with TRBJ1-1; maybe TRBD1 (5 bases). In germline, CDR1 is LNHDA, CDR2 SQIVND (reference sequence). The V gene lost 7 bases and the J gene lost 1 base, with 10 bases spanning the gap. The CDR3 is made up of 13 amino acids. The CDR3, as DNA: TGTGCCAGTAAGAAGGACACGAACACTGAAGCTTTCTTT. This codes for CASKKDTNTEAFF.

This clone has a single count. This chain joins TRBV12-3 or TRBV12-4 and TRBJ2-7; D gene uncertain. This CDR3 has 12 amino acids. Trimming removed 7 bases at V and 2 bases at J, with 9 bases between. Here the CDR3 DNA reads TGTGCCAGCATTGGGCCGACCTACGAGCAGTACTTC. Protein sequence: CASIGPTYEQYF.

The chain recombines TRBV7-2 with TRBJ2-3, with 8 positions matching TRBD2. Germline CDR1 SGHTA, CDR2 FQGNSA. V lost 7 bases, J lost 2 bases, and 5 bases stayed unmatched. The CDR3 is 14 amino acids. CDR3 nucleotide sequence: TGTGCCAGCAAAAGCGGGGGAAACACAGATACGCAGTATTTT. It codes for CASKSGGNTDTQYF.

The CDR3 sequence is CASSLESGLSSTDTQYF. For the CDR3, the DNA is TGCGCCAGCAGCTTGGAGTCGGGATTGTCTAGCACAGATACGCAGTATTTT. This sequence joins TRBV5-1 and TRBJ2-3, with D perhaps matching TRBD2 (5 bases). This CDR3 has 17 amino acids. CDR1 and CDR2 (germline): SGHRS, YFSETQ. Between the trimmed V and J ends, which lost 0 bases and 0 bases, there was a span of 14 bases. The full variable domain, with the rest looked up from reference TRBV5-1 and TRBJ2-3, is KAGVTQTPRYLIKTRGQQVTLSCSPISGHRSVSWYQQTPGQGLQFLFEYFSETQRNKGNFPGRFSGRQFSNSRSEMNVSTLELGDSALYLCASSLESGLSSTDTQYFGPGTRLTVL.

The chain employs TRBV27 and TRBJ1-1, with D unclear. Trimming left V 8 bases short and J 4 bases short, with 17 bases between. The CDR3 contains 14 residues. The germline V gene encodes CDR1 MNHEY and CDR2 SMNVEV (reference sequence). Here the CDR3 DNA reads TGTGCCAGCCGCCTAAAAGGGAGAGGCACTGAAGCTTTCTTT. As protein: CASRLKGRGTEAFF.

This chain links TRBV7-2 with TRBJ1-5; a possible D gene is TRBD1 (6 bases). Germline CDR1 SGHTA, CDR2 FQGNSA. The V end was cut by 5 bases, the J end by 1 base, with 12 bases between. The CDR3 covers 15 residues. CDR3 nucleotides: TGTGCCAGCAGCATACAGGGAGGGAGCAATCAGCCCCAGCATTTT. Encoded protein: CASSIQGGSNQPQHF.

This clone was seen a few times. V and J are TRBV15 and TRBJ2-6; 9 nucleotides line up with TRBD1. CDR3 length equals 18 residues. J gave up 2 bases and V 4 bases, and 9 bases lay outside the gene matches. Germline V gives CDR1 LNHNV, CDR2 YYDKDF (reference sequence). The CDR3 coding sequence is TGTGCCACCAGCACCCTACAGGGGGCTTCAGCTGGGGCCAACGTCCTGACTTTC. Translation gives CATSTLQGASAGANVLTF.

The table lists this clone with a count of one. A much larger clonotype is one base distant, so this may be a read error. In DNA, the CDR3 is TGTGCCAGCAGTGAGACTAGCGGGGGCACAGATACGCAGTATTTT. This translates into CASSETSGGTDTQYF. The chain carries TRBV6-4 and TRBJ2-3, with 11 bases matching TRBD2. J was trimmed by 1 base and V by 3 bases; bases with no gene match: 0. The CDR3 contains 15 residues. CDR1 and CDR2 from the germline V gene are MRHNA and SNTAGT.

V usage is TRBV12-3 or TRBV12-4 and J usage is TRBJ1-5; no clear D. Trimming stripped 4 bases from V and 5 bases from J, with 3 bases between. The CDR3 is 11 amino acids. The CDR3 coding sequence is TGTGCCAGCAGTTCCGATCAGCCCCAGCATTTT. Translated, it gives CASSSDQPQHF.

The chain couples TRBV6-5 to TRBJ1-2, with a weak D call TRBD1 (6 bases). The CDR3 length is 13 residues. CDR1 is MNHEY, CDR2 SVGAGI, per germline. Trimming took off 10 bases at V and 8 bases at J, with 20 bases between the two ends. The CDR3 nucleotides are TGTGCCACTCTCCTGAGAAAGGGGGTGGGCTACACCTTC. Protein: CATLLRKGVGYTF.

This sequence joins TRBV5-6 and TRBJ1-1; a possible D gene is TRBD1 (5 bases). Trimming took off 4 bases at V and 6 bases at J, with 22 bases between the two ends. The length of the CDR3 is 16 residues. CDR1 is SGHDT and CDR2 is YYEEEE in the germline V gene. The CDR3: CASSPGGLGRRAEAFF. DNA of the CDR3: TGTGCCAGCAGCCCGGGGGGTCTGGGGCGGAGGGCTGAAGCTTTCTTT.

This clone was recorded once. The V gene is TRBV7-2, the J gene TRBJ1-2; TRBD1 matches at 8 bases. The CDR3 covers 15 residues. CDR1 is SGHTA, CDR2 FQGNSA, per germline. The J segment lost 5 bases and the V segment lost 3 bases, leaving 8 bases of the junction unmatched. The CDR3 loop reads CASSFPGQGGYGYTF. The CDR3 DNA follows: TGTGCCAGCAGCTTCCCCGGACAGGGAGGGTATGGCTACACCTTC.